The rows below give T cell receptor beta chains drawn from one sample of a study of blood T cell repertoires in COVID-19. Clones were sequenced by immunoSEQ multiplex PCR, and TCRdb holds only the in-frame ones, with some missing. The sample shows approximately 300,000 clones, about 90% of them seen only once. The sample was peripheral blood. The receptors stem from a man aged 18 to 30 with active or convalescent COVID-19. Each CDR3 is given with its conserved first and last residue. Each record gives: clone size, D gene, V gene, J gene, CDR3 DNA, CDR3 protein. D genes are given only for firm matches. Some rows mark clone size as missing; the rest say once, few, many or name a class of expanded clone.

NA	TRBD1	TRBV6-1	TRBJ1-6	TGTGCCAGCAGTGGCCTAGGACAGGGAGGTAATTCACCCCTCCACTTT	CASSGLGQGGNSPLHF
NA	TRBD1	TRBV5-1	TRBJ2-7	TGCGCCAGCAGCGACGGGACAGGGACCTACGAGCAGTACTTC	CASSDGTGTYEQYF
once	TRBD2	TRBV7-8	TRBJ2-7	TGTGCCAGCAGCTTACAGGCTAGCGGGGCCTACGAGCAGTACTTC	CASSLQASGAYEQYF
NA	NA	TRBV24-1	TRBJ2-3	TGTGCCACCATGGGCGGGGCCACACAGTATTTT	CATMGGATQYF
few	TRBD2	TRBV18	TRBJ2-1	TGTGCCAGCTCACATTTAGCGGGCTCCTACAATGAGCAGTTCTTC	CASSHLAGSYNEQFF
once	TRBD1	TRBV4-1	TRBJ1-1	TGCGCCAGCAGCCAAGCCGGGACAGTCTTCACTGAAGCTTTCTTT	CASSQAGTVFTEAFF
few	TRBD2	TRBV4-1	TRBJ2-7	TGCGCCAGCAGCCAGGGACTAGCGGGAGGGCTCTCCTACGAGCAGTACTTC	CASSQGLAGGLSYEQYF
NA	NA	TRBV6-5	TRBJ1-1	TGTGCCAGCAGTTCAGGGGTCGCTGAAGCTTTCTTT	CASSSGVAEAFF
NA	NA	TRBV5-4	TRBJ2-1	TGTGCCAGCAGAGAGAGGGTTTACAATGAGCAGTTCTTC	CASRERVYNEQFF
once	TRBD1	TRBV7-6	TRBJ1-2	TGTGCCAGCAGCTCGATGACAGGGGCGGGCTATGGCTACACCTTC	CASSSMTGAGYGYTF
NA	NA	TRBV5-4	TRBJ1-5	TGTGCCAGCAGCTTGGGGCCAGATAGCAATCAGCCCCAGCATTTT	CASSLGPDSNQPQHF
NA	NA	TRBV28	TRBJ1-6	TGTGCCAGCAGTGTAGGGTCGGGATATGGTACTTCACCCCTCCACTTT	CASSVGSGYGTSPLHF
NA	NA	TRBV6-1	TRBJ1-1	TGTGCCAGCAGTGATCTTGGGCCTGAAGCTTTCTTT	CASSDLGPEAFF
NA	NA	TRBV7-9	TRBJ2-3	TGTGCCAGCAGCTTATTCGGGAGTTCAGATACGCAGTATTTT	CASSLFGSSDTQYF
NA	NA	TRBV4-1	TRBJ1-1	TGCGCCAGCAGCCCAGGGACACGAATGGCAAGTGAAGCTTTCTTT	CASSPGTRMASEAFF
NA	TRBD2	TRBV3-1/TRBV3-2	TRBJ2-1	TGTGCCAGCAGCCAAGTTTCTAGCGGGAGGGCTAATGAGCAGTTCTTC	CASSQVSSGRANEQFF
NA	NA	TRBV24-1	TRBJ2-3	TGTGCCACCAGTGATTTGTCCTCAGATACGCAGTATTTT	CATSDLSSDTQYF
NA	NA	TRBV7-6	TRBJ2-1	TGTGCCAGCAGCTTTAAACAGGTTGCAAAATCCTACAATGAGCAGTTCTTC	CASSFKQVAKSYNEQFF
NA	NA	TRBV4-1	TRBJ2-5	TGCGCCAGCAGCCAAGATTGGGGGGGCGGTGAGACCCAGTACTTC	CASSQDWGGGETQYF
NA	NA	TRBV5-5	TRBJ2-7	TGTGCCAGCAGCGATGTTTTGGGCCGAAGCTACGAGCAGTACTTC	CASSDVLGRSYEQYF
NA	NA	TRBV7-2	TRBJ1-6	TGTGCCAGCAGCTTAGCTGTTCAGGGATATAATTCACCCCTCCACTTT	CASSLAVQGYNSPLHF
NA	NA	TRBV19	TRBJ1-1	TGTGCCAGTAGTCTCTACGATTTGAACACTGAAGCTTTCTTT	CASSLYDLNTEAFF
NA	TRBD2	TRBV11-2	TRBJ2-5	TGTGCCAGCAGCGTCGGGACTAGCGGTTTAGGGGCCCAGTACTTC	CASSVGTSGLGAQYF
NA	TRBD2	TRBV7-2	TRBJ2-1	TGTGCCAGCAGCCCACTAGCGGGATCCTACAATGAGCAGTTCTTC	CASSPLAGSYNEQFF
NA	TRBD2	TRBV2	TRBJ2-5	TGTGCCAGCAGTGTATTGGCGGGAGGGCCCTCGCGGGAGACCCAGTACTTC	CASSVLAGGPSRETQYF
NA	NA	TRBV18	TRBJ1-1	TGTGCCAGCTCACCACTTCTCGCCAGGGGGAACACTGAAGCTTTCTTT	CASSPLLARGNTEAFF
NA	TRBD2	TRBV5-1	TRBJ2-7	TGCGCCAGCAGCTTAACCCGAACGGGACTAGCGGACTCCTACGAGCAGTACTTC	CASSLTRTGLADSYEQYF
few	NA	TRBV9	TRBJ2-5	TGTGCCAGCAGCGTCCGGGACAAAGAGACCCAGTACTTC	CASSVRDKETQYF
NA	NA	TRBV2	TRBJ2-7	TGTGCCAGCAGGAGGGGGGGGCCTGGAGACGAGCAGTACTTC	CASRRGGPGDEQYF
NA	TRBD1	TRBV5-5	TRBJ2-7	TGTGCCAGCAGCTTGGTCCAGGGGGACTACGAGCAGTACTTC	CASSLVQGDYEQYF
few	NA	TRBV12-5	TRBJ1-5	TGTGCTAGTGGTTTGGCCCAAGCCCAGCCCCAGCATTTT	CASGLAQAQPQHF
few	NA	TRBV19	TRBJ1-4	TGTGCCAGTAGTCGCAGGTTGAATGAAAAACTGTTTTTT	CASSRRLNEKLFF
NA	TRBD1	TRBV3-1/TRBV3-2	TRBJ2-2	TGTGCCAGCAGCTCCGCCGGGACAGTGAACACCGGGGAGCTGTTTTTT	CASSSAGTVNTGELFF
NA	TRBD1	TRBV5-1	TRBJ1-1	TGCGCCAGCAGCTTGGCCGACAGGGGGCGCTTAACTGAAGCTTTCTTT	CASSLADRGRLTEAFF
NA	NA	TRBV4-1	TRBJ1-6	TGCGCCAGCAGCCAAAACAGGGTTACCCTTTCACCCCTCCACTTT	CASSQNRVTLSPLHF
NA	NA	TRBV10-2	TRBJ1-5	TGCGCCAGCAGCACAGGGTTGGGTCAGCCCCAGCATTTT	CASSTGLGQPQHF
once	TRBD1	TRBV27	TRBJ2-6	TGTGCCAGCACCTGGGCCGGGACAGGGGACTTCTCTGGGGCCAACGTCCTGACTTTC	CASTWAGTGDFSGANVLTF
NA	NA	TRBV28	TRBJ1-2	TGTGCCAGCAGTTTAAATGGGGGCGGCTATGGCTACACCTTC	CASSLNGGGYGYTF
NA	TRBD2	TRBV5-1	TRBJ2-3	TGCGCCAGCAGCTGGACTAGCGGGGGGGCAACAGATACGCAGTATTTT	CASSWTSGGATDTQYF
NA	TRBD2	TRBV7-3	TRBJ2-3	TGTGCCAGCAGCCCCGGACTAGCGGGCCACACAGATACGCAGTATTTT	CASSPGLAGHTDTQYF
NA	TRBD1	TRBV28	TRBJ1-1	TGTGCCAGCCGGACAGGGAGTACTGAAGCTTTCTTT	CASRTGSTEAFF
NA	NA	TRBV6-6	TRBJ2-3	TGTGCCAGCAGTTACCCGGACAAGACGGGCACAGATACGCAGTATTTT	CASSYPDKTGTDTQYF